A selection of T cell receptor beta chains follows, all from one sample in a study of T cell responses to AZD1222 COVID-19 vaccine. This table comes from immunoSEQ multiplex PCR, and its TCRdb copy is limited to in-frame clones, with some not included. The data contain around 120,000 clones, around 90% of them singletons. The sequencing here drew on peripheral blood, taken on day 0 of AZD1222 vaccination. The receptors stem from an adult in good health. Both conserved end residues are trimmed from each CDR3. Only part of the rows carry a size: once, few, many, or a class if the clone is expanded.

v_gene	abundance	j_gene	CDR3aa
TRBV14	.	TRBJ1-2	ASSQAAGPYGYT
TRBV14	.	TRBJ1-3	ASSQGGTSGNTIY
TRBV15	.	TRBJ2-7	ATSPWVGTGVYEQY
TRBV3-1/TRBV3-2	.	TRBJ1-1	ASSQVMNTEAF
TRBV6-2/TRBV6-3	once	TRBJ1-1	ASSTIGRFRVNTEAF
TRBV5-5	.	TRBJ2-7	ASSGQGDYEQY
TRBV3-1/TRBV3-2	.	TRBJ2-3	ASSGPLAGATDTQY
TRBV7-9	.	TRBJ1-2	ASSPARGTFQGGYGYT
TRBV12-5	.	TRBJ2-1	ASGLVLGGAYNEQF
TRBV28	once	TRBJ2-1	ASSLAPHNEQF
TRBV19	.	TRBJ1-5	ASGYRATNQPQH
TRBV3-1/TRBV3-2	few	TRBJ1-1	ASSGTGRSTEAF
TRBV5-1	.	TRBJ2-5	ASSATGDSETQY
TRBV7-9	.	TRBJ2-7	ASSLDGGGPHYEQY
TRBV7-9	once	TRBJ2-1	ASSSTGQGARDEQF
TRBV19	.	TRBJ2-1	ASTKAGAGYNEQF
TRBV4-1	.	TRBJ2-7	ASSQGMGAYEQY
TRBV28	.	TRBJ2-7	ASSLPGTGGYEQY
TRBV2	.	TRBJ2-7	ASSPLTVSYEQY
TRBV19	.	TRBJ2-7	ASSIGQQAEQY
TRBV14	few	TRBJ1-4	ASSQGFGRTNEKLF
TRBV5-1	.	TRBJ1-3	ASSLGQDSGNTIY
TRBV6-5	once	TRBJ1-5	ASNRRGQNQPQH
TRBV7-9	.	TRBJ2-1	ASSWEASNEQF
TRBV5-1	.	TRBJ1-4	ASSLGGVNEKLF
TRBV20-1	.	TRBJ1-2	SASRPNYGYT
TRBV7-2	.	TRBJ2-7	ASTLNRGSSYEQY
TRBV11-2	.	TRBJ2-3	ASSRADRVSDTQY